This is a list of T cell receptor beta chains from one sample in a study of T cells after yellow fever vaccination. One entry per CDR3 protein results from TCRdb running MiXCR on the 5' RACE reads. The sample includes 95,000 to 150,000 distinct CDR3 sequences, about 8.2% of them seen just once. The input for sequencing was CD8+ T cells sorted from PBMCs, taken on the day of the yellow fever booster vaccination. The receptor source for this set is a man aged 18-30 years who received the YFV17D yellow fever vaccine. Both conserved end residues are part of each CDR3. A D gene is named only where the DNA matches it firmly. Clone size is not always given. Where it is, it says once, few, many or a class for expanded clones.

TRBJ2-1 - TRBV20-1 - CSASLSSGVGYNEQFF TGCAGTGCTAGTTTGTCCTCCGGCGTCGGCTACAATGAGCAGTTCTTC
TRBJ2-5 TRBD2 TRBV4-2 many CASSQELAAPQETQYF TGTGCCAGCAGCCAGGAACTAGCGGCCCCCCAAGAGACCCAGTACTTC
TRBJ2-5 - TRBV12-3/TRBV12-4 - CASSLSTGPRETQYF TGTGCCAGTAGTTTAAGCACAGGCCCCAGGGAGACCCAGTACTTC
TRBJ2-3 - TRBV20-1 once CSARSHRRTDTQYF TGCAGTGCTAGATCCCACAGGCGCACAGATACGCAGTATTTT
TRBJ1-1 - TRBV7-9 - CASSSSDPMNTEAFF TGTGCCAGCAGCTCCTCAGACCCGATGAACACTGAAGCTTTCTTT
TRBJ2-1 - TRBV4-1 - CASSQSRRESDEQFF TGCGCCAGCAGCCAATCTCGAAGGGAGTCCGATGAGCAGTTCTTC
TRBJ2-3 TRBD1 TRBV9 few CASSVAVRGQGFTDTQYF TGTGCCAGCAGCGTAGCAGTGCGGGGACAGGGCTTCACAGATACGCAGTATTTT
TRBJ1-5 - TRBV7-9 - CASSLGHQPQHF TGTGCCAGCAGCTTAGGACACCAGCCCCAGCATTTT
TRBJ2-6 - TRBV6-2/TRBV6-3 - CASSYSLSGTNVLTF TGTGCCAGCAGTTACTCACTATCGGGGACCAACGTCCTGACTTTC
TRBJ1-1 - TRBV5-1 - CASSLVQYTEAFF TGCGCCAGCAGCTTGGTACAGTACACTGAAGCTTTCTTT
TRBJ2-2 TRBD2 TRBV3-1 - CASSPTAGPGELFF TGTGCCAGCAGCCCTACAGCGGGACCCGGGGAGCTGTTTTTT
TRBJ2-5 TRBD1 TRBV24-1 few CATSDLRGGLETQYF TGTGCCACCAGTGACCTGAGAGGGGGCCTGGAGACCCAGTACTTC
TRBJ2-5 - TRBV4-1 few CASSQEEGWGLRTQYF TGCGCCAGCAGCCAAGAAGAGGGGTGGGGACTCAGGACCCAGTACTTC
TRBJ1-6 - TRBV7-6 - CASSHGSGRGNNSPLHF TGTGCCAGCAGCCATGGATCAGGGCGGGGGAATAATTCACCCCTCCACTTT
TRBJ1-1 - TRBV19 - CASKGGFEAFF TGTGCCAGTAAGGGCGGGTTTGAAGCTTTCTTT
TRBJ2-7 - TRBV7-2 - CASSVWPTASYEQYF TGTGCCAGCAGCGTCTGGCCTACCGCCTCCTACGAGCAGTACTTC
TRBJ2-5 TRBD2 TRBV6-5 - CASSFSGGAGQTQYF TGTGCCAGCAGTTTCAGCGGGGGGGCCGGTCAGACCCAGTACTTC
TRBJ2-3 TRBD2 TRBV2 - CASRGLAASTDTQYF TGTGCCAGCAGGGGCCTAGCGGCTAGCACAGATACGCAGTATTTT
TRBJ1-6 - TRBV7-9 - CASSFRGGNSPLHF TGTGCCAGCAGCTTCAGGGGCGGGAATTCACCCCTCCACTTT
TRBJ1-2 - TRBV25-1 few CASSELGSYGYTF TGTGCCAGCAGTGAATTGGGCAGCTATGGCTACACCTTC
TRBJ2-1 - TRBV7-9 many CASSTGAGNEQFF TGTGCCAGCAGCACGGGGGCGGGAAATGAGCAGTTCTTC
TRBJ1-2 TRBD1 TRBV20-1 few CSARDRGVGVNYGYTF TGCAGTGCTAGGGACAGGGGAGTTGGTGTTAACTATGGCTACACCTTC
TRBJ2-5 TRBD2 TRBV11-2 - CASSPNRAGGPEETQYF TGTGCCAGCAGCCCGAACAGAGCGGGGGGGCCGGAAGAGACCCAGTACTTC
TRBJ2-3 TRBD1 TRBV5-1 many CASSQGTGPDTQYF TGCGCCAGCAGCCAAGGGACAGGGCCAGATACGCAGTATTTT
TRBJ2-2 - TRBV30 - CAWSVLATGELFF TGTGCCTGGAGTGTACTGGCTACCGGGGAGCTGTTTTTT
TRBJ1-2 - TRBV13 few CASSFKEGPYYGYTF TGTGCCAGCAGCTTTAAGGAAGGACCCTACTATGGCTACACCTTC
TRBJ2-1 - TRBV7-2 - CASSIPSYNEQFF TGTGCCAGCAGCATCCCCTCCTACAATGAGCAGTTCTTC
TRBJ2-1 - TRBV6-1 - CASSESTYNEQFF TGTGCCAGCAGTGAATCCACGTACAATGAGCAGTTCTTC
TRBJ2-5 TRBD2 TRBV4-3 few CASSSSGASGGFGETQYF TGCGCCAGCAGCTCAAGCGGGGCTAGCGGGGGCTTCGGAGAGACCCAGTACTTC
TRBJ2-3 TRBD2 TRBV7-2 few CASSSSGGVLDTQYF TGTGCCAGCAGCTCTAGCGGGGGGGTTCTCGATACGCAGTATTTT
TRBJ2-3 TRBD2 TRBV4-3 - CASSQDRASGGPTDTQYF TGCGCCAGCAGCCAAGATAGAGCTAGCGGGGGACCGACAGATACGCAGTATTTT
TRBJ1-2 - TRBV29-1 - CSDASGASTDYTF TGCAGCGATGCATCGGGGGCGTCGACGGACTACACCTTC
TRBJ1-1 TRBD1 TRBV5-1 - CASSLWGDRARNTEAFF TGCGCCAGCAGCTTGTGGGGGGACAGGGCAAGGAACACTGAAGCTTTCTTT
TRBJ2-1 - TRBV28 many CASSFRGYNEQFF TGTGCCAGCAGTTTTCGCGGATACAATGAGCAGTTCTTC
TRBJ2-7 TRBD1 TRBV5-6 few CASSGQGSYEQYF TGTGCCAGCAGTGGACAGGGATCTTACGAGCAGTACTTC